This TCR beta chain emerged from a study of cytomegalovirus exposure and HLA in healthy donors. Looking at the study overall: An earlier analysis identified some 110 million unique TCR beta sequences in about 179 million T cells. Study-level findings and limits: HLA alleles showed associations with some 17,000 TCR beta sequences in a later analysis, at a 0.05 false discovery rate.

PCR used 60 Vbeta primers and 13 Jbeta primers. Generated by immunoSEQ multiplex PCR, the TCRdb table keeps only in-frame clones and is missing some. The sample carries 60,000 to 75,000 clones, roughly four fifths recorded once. V was shortened by 0 bases and J by 3 bases, with 10 bases between the two germline ends. This CDR3 is 15 amino acids long. Germline CDR1 SGDLS, CDR2 YYNGEE. A remark on this clone: Its target is not known.

This receptor was obtained from a woman aged 55-69 years in good health and CMV-seropositive. The rearrangement joins TRBV9 to TRBJ1-3; D is perhaps TRBD1 (6 bases). Sequencing used PBMCs. The CDR3: CASSVARDIGNTIYF. CDR3 nucleotide sequence: TGTGCCAGCAGCGTAGCTCGGGACATTGGAAACACCATATATTTT.